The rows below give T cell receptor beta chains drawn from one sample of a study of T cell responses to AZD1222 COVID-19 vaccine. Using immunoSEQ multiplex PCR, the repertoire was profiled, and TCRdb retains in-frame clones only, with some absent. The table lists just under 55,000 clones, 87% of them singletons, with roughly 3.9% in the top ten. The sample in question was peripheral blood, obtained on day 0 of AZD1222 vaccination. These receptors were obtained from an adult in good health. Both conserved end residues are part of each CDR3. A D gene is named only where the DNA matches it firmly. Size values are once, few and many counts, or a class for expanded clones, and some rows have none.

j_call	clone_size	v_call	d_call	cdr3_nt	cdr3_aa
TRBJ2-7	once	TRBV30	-	TGTGCCTGGAGTGGGGTCGAGCAGTACTTC	CAWSGVEQYF
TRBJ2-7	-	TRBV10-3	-	TGTGCCATCAGTACCAGCGGAGCCTACGAGCAGTACTTC	CAISTSGAYEQYF
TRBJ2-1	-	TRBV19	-	TGTGCCAGTAGTACATGGGGTTTAGGGGGGAATGAGCAGTTCTTC	CASSTWGLGGNEQFF
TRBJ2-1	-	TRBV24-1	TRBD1	TGTGCCACCAGTGATTTAGGACAGGGGGCTCGGTTCTTC	CATSDLGQGARFF
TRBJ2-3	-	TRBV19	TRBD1	TGTGCCAGCGGGACAGTTCCCAGGGATACGCAGTATTTT	CASGTVPRDTQYF
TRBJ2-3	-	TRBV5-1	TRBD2	TGCGCCAGCCGAACCGGGACTAGCGGGGACACAGATACGCAGTATTTT	CASRTGTSGDTDTQYF
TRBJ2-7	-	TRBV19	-	TGTGCCAGTAGTATAGGGGGACGGATGGCCCCCTACGAGCAGTACTTC	CASSIGGRMAPYEQYF
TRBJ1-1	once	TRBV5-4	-	TGTGCCAGCAACTACGAAGGGCGCGTGAACACTGAAGCTTTCTTT	CASNYEGRVNTEAFF
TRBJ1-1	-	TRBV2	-	TGTGCCAGCCACAAGGGAGACAGGAGGAACACTGAAGCTTTCTTT	CASHKGDRRNTEAFF
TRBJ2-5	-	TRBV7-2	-	TGTGCCAGCAGCCAACGAGTAAGGGCGCGGTTAACCCAGTACTTC	CASSQRVRARLTQYF
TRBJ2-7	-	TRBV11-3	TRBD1	TGTGCCAGCAGCTTAGATCGGGGACAGAGCTACGAGCAGTACTTC	CASSLDRGQSYEQYF
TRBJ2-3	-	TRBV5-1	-	TGCGCCAGCAGCTTGGAGGGTGGGACAAGCACAGATACGCAGTATTTT	CASSLEGGTSTDTQYF
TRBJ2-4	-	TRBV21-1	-	TGTGCCACCATTCGAGTAGCCAAAAACATTCAGTACTTC	CATIRVAKNIQYF
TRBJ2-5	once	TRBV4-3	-	TGCGCCAGCAGCCAAAAAGCCTTGGAGACCCAGTACTTC	CASSQKALETQYF
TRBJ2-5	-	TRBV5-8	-	TGTGCCAGCAGCTTCCAGGGACTGGAGACCCAGTACTTC	CASSFQGLETQYF
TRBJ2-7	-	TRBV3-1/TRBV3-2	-	TGTGCCAGCAGCCAAGGCCCCCAGGGAGGCTACGAGCAGTACTTC	CASSQGPQGGYEQYF
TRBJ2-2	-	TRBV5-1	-	TGCGCCAGCAGCGTCACGGGAGCGGCGAACACCGGGGAGCTGTTTTTT	CASSVTGAANTGELFF
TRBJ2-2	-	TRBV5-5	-	TGTGCCAGCAGCTTGCAGTCAGCGAACACCGGGGAGCTGTTTTTT	CASSLQSANTGELFF
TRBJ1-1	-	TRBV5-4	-	TGTGCCAGCAGCTCCCGGTGGGGGGCCAACACTGAAGCTTTCTTT	CASSSRWGANTEAFF
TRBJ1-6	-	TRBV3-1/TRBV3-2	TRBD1	TGTGCCAGCAGCCAAGAGGGACAGGGGCGACGGGGTTCACCCCTCCACTTT	CASSQEGQGRRGSPLHF
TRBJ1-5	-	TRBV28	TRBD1	TGTGCCAGCAGCCCAGGACAGGGATGGAGACAGCCCCAGCATTTT	CASSPGQGWRQPQHF
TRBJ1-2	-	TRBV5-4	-	TGTGCCAGCAGCCCCGGGACCGAGATTGGCTACACCTTC	CASSPGTEIGYTF